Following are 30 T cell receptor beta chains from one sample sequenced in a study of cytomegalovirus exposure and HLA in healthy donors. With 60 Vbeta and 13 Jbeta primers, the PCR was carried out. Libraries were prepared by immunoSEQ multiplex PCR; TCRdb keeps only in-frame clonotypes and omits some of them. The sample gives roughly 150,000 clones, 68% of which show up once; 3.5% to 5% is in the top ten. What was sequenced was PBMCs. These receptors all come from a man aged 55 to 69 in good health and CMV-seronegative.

CDR3 sequence: CASSKGPLAGVDGYTF. CDR3 DNA: TGCGCCAGCAGCAAGGGCCCCCTGGCGGGGGTCGATGGCTACACCTTC. The chain uses TRBV4-1 and TRBJ1-2, with a weak D call TRBD1 (5 bases). The CDR3 loop spans 16 amino acids. Trimming pared 5 bases from V and 6 bases from J, leaving 22 bases between. Germline V CDR1 and CDR2: MGHRA, YSYEKL.

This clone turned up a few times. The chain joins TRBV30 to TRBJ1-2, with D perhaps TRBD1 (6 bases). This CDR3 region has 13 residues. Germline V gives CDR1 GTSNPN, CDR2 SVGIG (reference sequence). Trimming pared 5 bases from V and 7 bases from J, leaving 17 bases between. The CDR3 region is CAWGGYRVAGYTF. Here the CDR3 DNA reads TGTGCCTGGGGGGGCTATAGGGTGGCTGGCTACACCTTC.

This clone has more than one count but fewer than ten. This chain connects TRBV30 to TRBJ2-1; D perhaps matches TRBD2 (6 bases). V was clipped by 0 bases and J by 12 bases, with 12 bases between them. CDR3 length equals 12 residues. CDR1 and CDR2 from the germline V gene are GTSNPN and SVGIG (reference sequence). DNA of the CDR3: TGTGCCTGGAGTGTACCGCAGGGAGGGCAGTTCTTC. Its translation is CAWSVPQGGQFF.

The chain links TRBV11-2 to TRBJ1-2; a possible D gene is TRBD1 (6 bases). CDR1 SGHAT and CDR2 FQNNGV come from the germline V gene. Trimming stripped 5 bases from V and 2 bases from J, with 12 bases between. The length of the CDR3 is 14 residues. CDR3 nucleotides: TGTGCCAGCAGCCCAGGGGCTAAGAACTATGGCTACACCTTC. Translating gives CASSPGAKNYGYTF.

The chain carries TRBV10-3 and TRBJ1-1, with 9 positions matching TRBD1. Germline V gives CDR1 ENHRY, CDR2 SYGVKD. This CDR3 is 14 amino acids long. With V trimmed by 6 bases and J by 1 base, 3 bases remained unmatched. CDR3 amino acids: CAIRKTGGNTEAFF. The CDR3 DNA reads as TGTGCCATCAGAAAGACAGGGGGGAACACTGAAGCTTTCTTT.

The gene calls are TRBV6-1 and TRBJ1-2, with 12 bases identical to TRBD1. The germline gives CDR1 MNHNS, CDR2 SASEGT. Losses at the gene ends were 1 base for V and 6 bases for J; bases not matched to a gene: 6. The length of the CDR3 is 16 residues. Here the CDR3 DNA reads TGTGCCAGCAGTGAAGGATGGGACAGGGGGCGTGATGGCTACACCTTC. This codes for CASSEGWDRGRDGYTF.

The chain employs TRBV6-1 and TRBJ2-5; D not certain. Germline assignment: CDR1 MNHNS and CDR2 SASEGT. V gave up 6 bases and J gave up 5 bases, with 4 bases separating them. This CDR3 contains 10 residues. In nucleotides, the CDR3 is TGTGCCAGCAGGGGCGAGACCCAGTACTTC. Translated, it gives CASRGETQYF.

The CDR3 coding sequence is TGTGCCAGCTCATCCGGGACAACTAACACTGAAGCTTTCTTT. Its protein product is CASSSGTTNTEAFF. This chain links TRBV28 with TRBJ1-1, with a possible D match to TRBD1 (6 bases). The ends were cut back, 8 bases at V and 2 bases at J, with 15 bases in the middle. This CDR3 has 14 residues. Germline CDR1 MDHEN, CDR2 SYDVKM. The entire variable domain, with the rest obtained from reference TRBV28 and TRBJ1-1, is as follows: DVKVTQSSRYLVKRTGEKVFLECVQDMDHENMFWYRQDPGLGLRLIYFSYDVKMKEKGDIPEGYSVSREKKERFSLILESASTNQTSMYLCASSSGTTNTEAFFGQGTRLTVV.

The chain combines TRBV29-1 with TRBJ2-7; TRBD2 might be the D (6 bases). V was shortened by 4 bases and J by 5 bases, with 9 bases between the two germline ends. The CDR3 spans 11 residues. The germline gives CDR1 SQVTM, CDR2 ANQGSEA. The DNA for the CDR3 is TGCAGCGTTGCCCGCGGGGACGAGCAGTACTTC. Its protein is CSVARGDEQYF.

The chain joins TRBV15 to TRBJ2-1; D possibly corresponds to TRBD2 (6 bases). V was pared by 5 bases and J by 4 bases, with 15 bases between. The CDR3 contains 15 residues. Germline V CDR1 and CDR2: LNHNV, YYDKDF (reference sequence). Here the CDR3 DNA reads TGTGCCACCAGCCCCCAGGAGGGCCTATACAATGAGCAGTTCTTC. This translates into CATSPQEGLYNEQFF.

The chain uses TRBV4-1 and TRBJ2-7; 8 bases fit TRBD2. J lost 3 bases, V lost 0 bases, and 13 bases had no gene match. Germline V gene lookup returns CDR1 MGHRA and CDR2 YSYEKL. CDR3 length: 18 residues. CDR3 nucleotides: TGCGCCAGCAGCCAAGACGGCCCCCCAAAGCGGGAGAACTACGAGCAGTACTTC. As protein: CASSQDGPPKRENYEQYF.

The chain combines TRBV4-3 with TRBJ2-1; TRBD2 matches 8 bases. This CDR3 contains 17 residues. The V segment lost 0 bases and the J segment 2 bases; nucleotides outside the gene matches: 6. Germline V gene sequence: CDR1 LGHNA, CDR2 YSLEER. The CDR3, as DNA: TGCGCCAGCAGCCAAGAGGCGGGAGGTGCCCCCTACAATGAGCAGTTCTTC. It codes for CASSQEAGGAPYNEQFF.

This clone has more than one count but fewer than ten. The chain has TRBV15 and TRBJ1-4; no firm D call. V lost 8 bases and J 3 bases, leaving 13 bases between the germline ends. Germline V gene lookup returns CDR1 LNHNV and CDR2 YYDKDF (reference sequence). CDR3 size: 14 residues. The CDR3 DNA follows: TGTGCCACCCTGAGAGGATCTTCTAATGAAAAACTGTTTTTT. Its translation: CATLRGSSNEKLFF. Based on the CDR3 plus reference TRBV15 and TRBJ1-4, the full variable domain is DAMVIQNPRYQVTQFGKPVTLSCSQTLNHNVMYWYQQKSSQAPKLLFHYYDKDFNNEADTPDNFQSRRPNTSFCFLDIRSPGLGDTAMYLCATLRGSSNEKLFFGSGTQLSVL.

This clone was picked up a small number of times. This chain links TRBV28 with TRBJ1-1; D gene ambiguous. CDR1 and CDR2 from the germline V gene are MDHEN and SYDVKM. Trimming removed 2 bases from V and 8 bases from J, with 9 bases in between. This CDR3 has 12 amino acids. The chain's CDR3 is CASSLVEREAFF. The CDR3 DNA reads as TGTGCCAGCAGTTTAGTGGAGAGAGAAGCTTTCTTT. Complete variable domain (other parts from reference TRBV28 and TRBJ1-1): DVKVTQSSRYLVKRTGEKVFLECVQDMDHENMFWYRQDPGLGLRLIYFSYDVKMKEKGDIPEGYSVSREKKERFSLILESASTNQTSMYLCASSLVEREAFFGQGTRLTVV.

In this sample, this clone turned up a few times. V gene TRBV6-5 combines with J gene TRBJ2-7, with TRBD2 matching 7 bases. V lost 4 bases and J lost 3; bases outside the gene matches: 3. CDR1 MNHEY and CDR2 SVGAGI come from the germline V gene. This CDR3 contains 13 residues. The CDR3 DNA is TGTGCCAGCAGTTTGGGCGGGAGCTACGAGCAGTACTTC. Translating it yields CASSLGGSYEQYF.

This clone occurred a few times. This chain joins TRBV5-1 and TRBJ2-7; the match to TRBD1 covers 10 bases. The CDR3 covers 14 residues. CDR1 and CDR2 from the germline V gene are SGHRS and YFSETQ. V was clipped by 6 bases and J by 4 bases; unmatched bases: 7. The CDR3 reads CASTQGQGPYEQYF. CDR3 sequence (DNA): TGCGCCAGCACCCAGGGACAGGGGCCTTACGAGCAGTACTTC.

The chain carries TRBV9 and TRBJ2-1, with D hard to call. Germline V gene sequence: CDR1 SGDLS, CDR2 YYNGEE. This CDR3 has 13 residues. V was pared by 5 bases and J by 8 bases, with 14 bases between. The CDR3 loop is CASSSLGPDEQFF. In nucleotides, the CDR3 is TGTGCCAGCAGTTCCCTAGGTCCCGATGAGCAGTTCTTC.

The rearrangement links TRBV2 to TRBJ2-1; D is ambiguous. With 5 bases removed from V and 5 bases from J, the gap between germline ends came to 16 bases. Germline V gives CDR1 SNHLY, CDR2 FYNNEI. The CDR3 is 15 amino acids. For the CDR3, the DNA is TGTGCCAGCAGTCCGAGACCGAGGATAGACAATGAGCAGTTCTTC. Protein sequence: CASSPRPRIDNEQFF.

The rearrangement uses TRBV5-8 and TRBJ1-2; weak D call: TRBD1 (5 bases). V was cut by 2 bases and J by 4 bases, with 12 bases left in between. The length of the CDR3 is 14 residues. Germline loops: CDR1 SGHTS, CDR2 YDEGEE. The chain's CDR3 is CASSFLQAIYGYTF. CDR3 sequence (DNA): TGTGCCAGCAGCTTTTTACAGGCGATCTATGGCTACACCTTC.

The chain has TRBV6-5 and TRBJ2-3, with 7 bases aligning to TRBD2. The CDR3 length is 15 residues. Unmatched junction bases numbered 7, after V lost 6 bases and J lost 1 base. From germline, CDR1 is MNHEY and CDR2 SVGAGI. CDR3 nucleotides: TGTGCCAGCAGGGGTGACCGGGGGGGCACAGATACGCAGTATTTT. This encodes CASRGDRGGTDTQYF.

The CDR3: CASSLEIAVWQGFNSNQPQHF. The DNA for the CDR3 is TGTGCCAGCAGCTTAGAAATCGCTGTTTGGCAGGGGTTTAATAGCAATCAGCCCCAGCATTTT. This chain joins TRBV7-8 and TRBJ1-5; tentatively, D is TRBD1 (6 bases). The CDR3 consists of 21 residues. Germline V gene data show CDR1 as SGHVS and CDR2 as FQNEAQ. V lost 1 base to trimming and J lost 0 bases, with 25 bases between them.

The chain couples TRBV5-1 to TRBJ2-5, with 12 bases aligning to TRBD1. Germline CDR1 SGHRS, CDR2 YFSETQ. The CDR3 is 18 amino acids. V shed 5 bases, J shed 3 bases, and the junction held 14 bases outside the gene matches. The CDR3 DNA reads TGCGCCAGCAGTCCCCACACCGGGACAGGGGGCTCGGAAGAGACCCAGTACTTC. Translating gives CASSPHTGTGGSEETQYF.

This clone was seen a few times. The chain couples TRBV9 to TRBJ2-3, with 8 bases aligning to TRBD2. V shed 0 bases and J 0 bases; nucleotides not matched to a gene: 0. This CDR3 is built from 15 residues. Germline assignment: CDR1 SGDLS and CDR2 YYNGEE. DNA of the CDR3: TGTGCCAGCAGCGTAGGCGGGAGGAGCACAGATACGCAGTATTTT. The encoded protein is CASSVGGRSTDTQYF.

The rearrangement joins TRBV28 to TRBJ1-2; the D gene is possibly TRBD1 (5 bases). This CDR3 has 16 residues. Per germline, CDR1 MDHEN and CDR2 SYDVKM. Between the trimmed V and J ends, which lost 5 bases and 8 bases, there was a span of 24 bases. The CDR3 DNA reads TGTGCCAGCAGTCTCCCGGGACTTAAACTCGCCGGGGGCTACACCTTC. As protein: CASSLPGLKLAGGYTF.

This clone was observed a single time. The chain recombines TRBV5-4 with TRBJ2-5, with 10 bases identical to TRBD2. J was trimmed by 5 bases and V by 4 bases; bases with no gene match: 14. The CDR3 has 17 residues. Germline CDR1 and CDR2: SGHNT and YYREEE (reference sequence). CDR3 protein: CASSALREREGGETQYF. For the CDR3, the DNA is TGTGCCAGCAGCGCCTTGAGGGAGCGGGAGGGCGGGGAGACCCAGTACTTC. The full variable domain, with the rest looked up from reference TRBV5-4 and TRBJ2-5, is ETGVTQSPTHLIKTRGQQVTLRCSSQSGHNTVSWYQQALGQGPQFIFQYYREEENGRGNFPPRFSGLQFPNYSSELNVNALELDDSALYLCASSALREREGGETQYFGPGTRLLVL.

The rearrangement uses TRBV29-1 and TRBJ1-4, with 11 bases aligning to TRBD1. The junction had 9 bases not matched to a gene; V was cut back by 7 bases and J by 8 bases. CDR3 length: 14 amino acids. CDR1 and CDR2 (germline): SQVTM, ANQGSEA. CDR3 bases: TGCAGCGCCGCCGGGACAGGGGGTGTAGAAAAACTGTTTTTT. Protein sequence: CSAAGTGGVEKLFF.

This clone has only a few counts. CDR3 in amino acids: CASSLFAGGLNGYTF. Written as DNA, the CDR3 is TGTGCCAGCAGCTTGTTCGCAGGGGGCTTGAATGGCTACACCTTC. The chain joins TRBV5-8 to TRBJ1-2, with TRBD1 identical over 8 bases. This CDR3 spans 15 amino acids. Germline V lookup: CDR1 SGHTS, CDR2 YDEGEE. Trimming removed 1 base from V and 6 bases from J; junction bases left unmatched: 8.

CDR3: CASTRASTSGLATTGELFF. DNA of the CDR3: TGCGCCAGCACCCGTGCATCGACTAGCGGCCTAGCGACCACCGGGGAGCTGTTTTTT. This chain links TRBV5-1 with TRBJ2-2, with 9 bases matching TRBD2. CDR1 is SGHRS, CDR2 YFSETQ, per germline. Trimming cost V 6 bases and J 4 bases; bases outside gene matches: 19. The CDR3 length is 19 residues.

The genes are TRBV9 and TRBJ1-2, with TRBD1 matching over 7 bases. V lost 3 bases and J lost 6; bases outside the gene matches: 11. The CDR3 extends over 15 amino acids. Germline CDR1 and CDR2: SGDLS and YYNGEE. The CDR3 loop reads CASSANRGYSDGYTF. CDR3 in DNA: TGTGCCAGCAGCGCAAACAGGGGTTATTCCGATGGCTACACCTTC.

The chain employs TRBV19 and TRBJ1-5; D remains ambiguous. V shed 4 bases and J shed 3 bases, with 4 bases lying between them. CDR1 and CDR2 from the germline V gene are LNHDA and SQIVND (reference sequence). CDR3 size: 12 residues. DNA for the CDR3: TGTGCCAGTAGTACAGTCAATCAGCCCCAGCATTTT. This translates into CASSTVNQPQHF.